These 13 T cell receptor beta chains came from one sample sequenced in a study of blood T cell repertoires in COVID-19. Generated by immunoSEQ multiplex PCR, the TCRdb table keeps only in-frame clones and is missing some. The sample includes about 190,000 clones, around four fifths of them seen just once. Source material: peripheral blood. The source of these receptors is an elderly woman with active or convalescent COVID-19.

This chain links TRBV3-1 (or the pseudogene TRBV3-2) with TRBJ2-3; D not certain. Trimming shortened V by 1 base and J by 8 bases, and 7 bases separated the two germline ends. Germline CDR1 reads LGHDT; CDR2 reads YNNKEL (reference sequence). CDR3 length equals 12 residues. The CDR3 loop reads CASSQATGTQYF. The CDR3 DNA follows: TGTGCCAGCAGCCAAGCGACGGGTACGCAGTATTTT.

V gene TRBV28 combines with J gene TRBJ2-5, with D tentatively TRBD1 (6 bases). Germline CDR1 is MDHEN and CDR2 is SYDVKM. There are 15 residues in the CDR3. Trimming took off 2 bases at V and 2 bases at J, with 12 bases between the two ends. CDR3 sequence reads: CASSLPGQWQETQYF. As DNA, the CDR3 is TGTGCCAGCAGTTTACCAGGACAGTGGCAAGAGACCCAGTACTTC.

The gene calls are TRBV4-3 and TRBJ1-3; possibly TRBD1 for D (6 bases). The ends were cut back, 1 base at V and 2 bases at J, with 9 bases in the middle. Germline CDR1 and CDR2: LGHNA and YSLEER. This CDR3 is built from 15 residues. DNA for the CDR3: TGCGCCAGCAGCCAAGGGTCAGGGGCTGGAAACACCATATATTTT. It encodes CASSQGSGAGNTIYF.

The chain employs TRBV30 and TRBJ2-7, with unresolved D. V dropped 7 bases and J dropped 3 bases, with 10 bases sitting between them. This CDR3 is 11 amino acids long. Germline V gene data show CDR1 as GTSNPN and CDR2 as SVGIG (reference sequence). The CDR3 nucleotides read TGTGCCTTTACCGAGAACTACGAGCAGTACTTC. Translating gives CAFTENYEQYF.

The rearrangement joins TRBV27 to TRBJ1-6; weak D call: TRBD1 (5 bases). Trimming removed 5 bases at V and 2 bases at J, with 10 bases between. CDR3 length: 15 amino acids. Germline CDR1 MNHEY, CDR2 SMNVEV (reference sequence). The CDR3 DNA is TGTGCCAGCAGTATGGGGCCGGCCTATAATTCACCCCTCCACTTT. Residues: CASSMGPAYNSPLHF.

In this sample, this clone turned up many times. The V call is TRBV28, the J call TRBJ2-7; possible D gene TRBD1, 5 bases. The CDR3 contains 16 residues. V was shortened by 4 bases and J by 4 bases, with 20 bases between the two germline ends. Germline V lookup: CDR1 MDHEN, CDR2 SYDVKM. CDR3 nucleotide sequence: TGTGCCAGCAGTTCACGCGCCGCAGGGCGCTCTTACGAGCAGTACTTC. Its protein is CASSSRAAGRSYEQYF.

This rearrangement joins TRBV3-1 (or the pseudogene TRBV3-2) to TRBJ1-2; D ambiguous. The CDR3 sequence is 13 residues long. Germline V gene lookup returns CDR1 LGHDT and CDR2 YNNKEL (reference sequence). V lost 1 base, J lost 4 bases, and 7 bases lay in between. The CDR3 protein is CASSQGPFYGYTF. The CDR3 DNA reads as TGTGCCAGCAGCCAAGGTCCGTTCTATGGCTACACCTTC.

CDR3 nucleotide sequence: TGTGCCTGGAGTGGCGGGGGGAGCAGTGAAGCTTTCTTT. Amino acid sequence: CAWSGGGSSEAFF. The chain carries TRBV30 and TRBJ1-1; tentative D call: TRBD1 (5 bases). The CDR3 loop spans 13 amino acids. CDR1 GTSNPN and CDR2 SVGIG come from the germline V gene (reference sequence). The V end lost 1 base, the J end lost 7 bases, and 13 bases lay between the germline ends.

V is TRBV5-8 and J is TRBJ1-1; no definite D call. The CDR3 runs to 14 residues. Between the trimmed V and J ends, which lost 0 bases and 7 bases, there was a span of 13 bases. The germline gives CDR1 SGHTS, CDR2 YDEGEE. In DNA, the CDR3 is TGTGCCAGCAGCTTGGCCCCCTCAGGCCTTGAAGCTTTCTTT. It codes for CASSLAPSGLEAFF.

This CDR3 is CASSSGGTGNYGYTF. The CDR3 nucleotides read TGTGCCAGCAGCTCTGGGGGGACAGGAAACTATGGCTACACCTTC. The chain joins TRBV5-6 to TRBJ1-2; 8 bases map to TRBD1. V lost 3 bases and J lost 2; bases outside the gene matches: 6. CDR1 and CDR2 (germline): SGHDT, YYEEEE. CDR3 length equals 15 residues.

The chain couples TRBV7-3 to TRBJ1-1; D possibly corresponds to TRBD1 (6 bases). This CDR3 has 13 amino acids. CDR1 is SGHTA and CDR2 is FQGTGA in the germline V gene. Trimming removed 5 bases at V and 11 bases at J, with 18 bases between. The CDR3 DNA is TGTGCCAGCAGCATGTCCCGGGACAAACTTGCTTTCTTT. It is translated as CASSMSRDKLAFF.

The V gene is TRBV19, the J gene TRBJ1-2, with TRBD1 identical over 7 bases. Germline V gene lookup returns CDR1 LNHDA and CDR2 SQIVND (reference sequence). This CDR3 has 13 residues. V trimming: 10 bases; J trimming: 2 bases; junction bases outside the gene matches: 7. The CDR3 DNA is TGTGCCATTCAGGACAGGCGGAACTATGGCTACACCTTC. It is translated as CAIQDRRNYGYTF.

This clone was detected only once. The chain employs TRBV5-5 and TRBJ2-5, with 9 bases aligning to TRBD2. Germline values: CDR1 SGHKS, CDR2 YYEKEE (reference sequence). The CDR3 contains 16 residues. The trim removed 1 base at V and 5 bases at J, leaving 9 bases unmatched. The CDR3 region has the DNA TGTGCCAGCAGCTTGTCGGATCTAGCGGGGAAGGAGACCCAGTACTTC. The encoded protein is CASSLSDLAGKETQYF.